These 31 T cell receptor beta chains originate from one sample sequenced in a study of OX40 agonist ivuxolimab in advanced cancers. Using immunoSEQ multiplex PCR, the repertoire was profiled, and TCRdb retains in-frame clones only, with some absent. Of around 94,000 clones listed, 92% are singletons. This material consisted of CD4+ or CD8+ T cells sorted from blood, taken in a trial of the OX40 agonist ivuxolimab. The source of these receptors is an adult with an advanced solid tumor such as melanoma, head and neck, liver or kidney cancer.

The rearrangement links TRBV12-5 to TRBJ2-1, with 14 bases lining up with TRBD2. Germline V gene lookup returns CDR1 LGHNT and CDR2 FRNRAP. The trim removed 6 bases at V and 0 bases at J, leaving 1 base unmatched. The CDR3 extends over 16 amino acids. CDR3: CASGGTSGSSYNEQFF. CDR3 bases: TGTGCTAGTGGCGGGACTAGCGGGAGCTCCTACAATGAGCAGTTCTTC.

As DNA, the CDR3 is TGCGCCAGCAGCTTGGCCGGCGACGAGCAGTACTTC. Translated, it gives CASSLAGDEQYF. J is TRBJ2-7 and V is TRBV5-1; no definite D call. V was pared by 0 bases and J by 5 bases, with 6 bases between. CDR1 is SGHRS, CDR2 YFSETQ, per germline. CDR3 length equals 12 residues.

The genes are TRBV7-2 and TRBJ2-2; D not resolved. Germline CDR1 and CDR2: SGHTA and FQGNSA. The CDR3 consists of 13 residues. V was pared by 1 base and J by 5 bases, with 5 bases between. The CDR3 DNA reads TGTGCCAGCAGCTTAGTGTCGACCGGGGAGCTGTTTTTT. This sequence encodes CASSLVSTGELFF.

The J gene is TRBJ2-7, the V gene TRBV27; D could derive from TRBD1 or TRBD2 (5 bases each). Deletions cut 5 bases from V and 0 bases from J, with 14 bases between. Germline V gene sequence: CDR1 MNHEY, CDR2 SMNVEV (reference sequence). The CDR3 consists of 15 residues. The CDR3 DNA sequence: TGTGCCAGCAGTCCCCGGTGGGGGTCCTCCTACGAGCAGTACTTC. Amino acids: CASSPRWGSSYEQYF.

The gene calls are TRBV29-1 and TRBJ1-2, with 7 bases aligning to TRBD1. The CDR3 loop spans 14 amino acids. CDR1 is SQVTM, CDR2 ANQGSEA, per germline. V was clipped by 5 bases and J by 1 base; unmatched bases: 7. The CDR3 DNA is TGCAGCGTTTGGACAGGCTCAGTTAACTATGGCTACACCTTC. This codes for CSVWTGSVNYGYTF.

The gene calls are TRBV5-1 and TRBJ2-3; 7 bases are a match to TRBD2. From germline, CDR1 is SGHRS and CDR2 YFSETQ. After removal of 1 base from V and 4 bases from J, the junction contained 9 bases not matched to a gene. The CDR3 is made up of 16 amino acids. CDR3 protein: CASSLSTSEGPDTQYF. The CDR3 DNA reads TGCGCCAGCAGCTTGAGTACTAGCGAGGGTCCAGATACGCAGTATTTT. Drawing the rest from reference TRBV5-1 and TRBJ2-3, the complete variable domain is KAGVTQTPRYLIKTRGQQVTLSCSPISGHRSVSWYQQTPGQGLQFLFEYFSETQRNKGNFPGRFSGRQFSNSRSEMNVSTLELGDSALYLCASSLSTSEGPDTQYFGPGTRLTVL.

The gene calls are TRBV19 and TRBJ1-1; 8 bases match TRBD1. CDR3 length: 13 amino acids. J was trimmed by 0 bases and V by 8 bases; bases with no gene match: 2. The germline CDR1 and CDR2 sequences are LNHDA and SQIVND (reference sequence). CDR3 nucleotide sequence: TGTGCCAGTCACAGGGGGATGAACACTGAAGCTTTCTTT. Protein: CASHRGMNTEAFF.

The CDR3 sequence is CASSLGREQFF. The DNA for the CDR3 is TGTGCCAGCAGCTTAGGACGGGAACAGTTCTTC. The J gene is TRBJ2-1, the V gene TRBV11-2, with D tentatively TRBD2 (5 bases). Germline CDR1 and CDR2: SGHAT and FQNNGV. This CDR3 contains 11 residues. V was clipped by 1 base and J by 13 bases, with 8 bases between them.

The chain links TRBV10-2 to TRBJ1-2; D might be TRBD1 (5 bases). Germline loops: CDR1 WSHSY, CDR2 SAAADI. This CDR3 is built from 13 residues. The V end was cut by 4 bases, the J end by 5 bases, with 11 bases between. CDR3 nucleotides: TGCGCCAGCAGTGTAGAAGGGGATTATGGCTACACCTTC. Translation: CASSVEGDYGYTF.

This clone was detected a few times. The rearrangement joins TRBV29-1 to TRBJ1-1; D remains ambiguous. In germline, CDR1 is SQVTM, CDR2 ANQGSEA. There are 8 residues in the CDR3. Trimming shortened V by 5 bases and J by 10 bases, and 5 bases separated the two germline ends. The CDR3 DNA follows: TGCAGCGTTTCAGGAGCTTTCTTT. Its translation is CSVSGAFF. Full variable domain (remainder filled in from reference TRBV29-1 and TRBJ1-1): SAVISQKPSRDICQRGTSLTIQCQVDSQVTMMFWYRQQPGQSLTLIATANQGSEATYESGFVIDKFPISRPNLTFSTLTVSNMSPEDSSIYLCSVSGAFFGQGTRLTVV.

This chain joins TRBV27 and TRBJ2-1; TRBD2 agrees at 11 bases. The CDR3 runs to 14 residues. Trimming cost V 10 bases and J 3 bases; bases outside gene matches: 5. CDR1 and CDR2 (germline): MNHEY, SMNVEV (reference sequence). CDR3 DNA sequence: TGTGCCACGACAACTAGCGGGGGCTACAATGAGCAGTTCTTC. Amino acid sequence: CATTTSGGYNEQFF.

V and J are TRBV7-2 and TRBJ1-6, with D tentatively TRBD1 (6 bases). From germline, CDR1 is SGHTA and CDR2 FQGNSA. The length of the CDR3 is 18 residues. Trimming stripped 1 base from V and 7 bases from J, with 20 bases between. The CDR3 loop is CASSLGGRYRDKNSPLHF. Written as DNA, the CDR3 is TGTGCCAGCAGCTTAGGAGGACGGTACCGGGACAAAAATTCACCCCTCCACTTT.

The V and J genes are TRBV11-2 and TRBJ1-1, with D tentatively TRBD1 (5 bases). CDR1 is SGHAT and CDR2 is FQNNGV in the germline V gene. The CDR3 extends over 14 amino acids. V lost 1 base and J 2 bases, leaving 8 bases between the germline ends. CDR3 loop: CASSLAGQNTEAFF. Written as DNA, the CDR3 is TGTGCCAGCAGCTTAGCAGGACAAAACACTGAAGCTTTCTTT.

V gene TRBV11-2 combines with J gene TRBJ2-1, with 11 bases matching TRBD2. The V segment lost 3 bases and the J segment 7 bases; nucleotides outside the gene matches: 8. This CDR3 has 16 amino acids. Germline V gives CDR1 SGHAT, CDR2 FQNNGV. Here the CDR3 DNA reads TGTGCCAGCAGCTTTCTCAATAGCGGGAGGGGGAATGAGCAGTTCTTC. Translating it yields CASSFLNSGRGNEQFF.

This chain joins TRBV5-6 and TRBJ1-1; D ambiguous. Germline V CDR1 and CDR2: SGHDT, YYEEEE. V lost 0 bases, J lost 1 base, and 10 bases lay in between. The CDR3 length is 15 residues. The CDR3 DNA reads as TGTGCCAGCAGCTTGGTTCAGGCTCAGAACACTGAAGCTTTCTTT. As protein: CASSLVQAQNTEAFF. The whole variable domain, filled in from reference TRBV5-6 and TRBJ1-1, reads DAGVTQSPTHLIKTRGQQVTLRCSPKSGHDTVSWYQQALGQGPQFIFQYYEEEERQRGNFPDRFSGHQFPNYSSELNVNALLLGDSALYLCASSLVQAQNTEAFFGQGTRLTVV.

This chain links TRBV19 with TRBJ2-7; 8 bases align to TRBD1. The CDR3 contains 16 residues. Unmatched junction bases numbered 12, after V lost 6 bases and J lost 2 bases. The germline CDR1 and CDR2 sequences are LNHDA and SQIVND (reference sequence). The CDR3 bases are TGTGCCAGTAGCCCGACAGGGGACGTGTATACCTACGAGCAGTACTTC. It yields the protein CASSPTGDVYTYEQYF.

The rearrangement links TRBV12-5 to TRBJ1-5; possible D gene TRBD1, 5 bases. The V and J ends lost 1 base and 0 bases respectively, with 22 bases between them. The CDR3 consists of 20 residues. The germline gives CDR1 LGHNT, CDR2 FRNRAP. The chain's CDR3 is CASGLDYPGPQAVSNQPQHF. Written as DNA, the CDR3 is TGTGCTAGTGGTTTGGATTACCCGGGACCCCAAGCTGTTAGCAATCAGCCCCAGCATTTT.

This clone was counted once. CDR3 coding DNA: TGTGCCAGCAGCTTAGAGGCTTGGGAGCCACATGAGCAGTTCTTC. Amino acid sequence: CASSLEAWEPHEQFF. The chain uses TRBV7-6 and TRBJ2-1, with D possibly TRBD2 on 5 matching bases. Germline CDR1 and CDR2: SGHVS and FNYEAQ. The CDR3 extends over 15 amino acids. The V and J ends lost 1 base and 8 bases respectively, with 15 bases between them. The variable domain in full, completed from reference TRBV7-6 and TRBJ2-1, reads GAGVSQSPRYKVTKRGQDVALRCDPISGHVSLYWYRQALGQGPEFLTYFNYEAQQDKSGLPNDRFSAERPEGSISTLTIQRTEQRDSAMYRCASSLEAWEPHEQFFGPGTRLTVL.

V gene TRBV11-2 combines with J gene TRBJ1-2, with a weak D call TRBD1 (6 bases). Germline lookup yields CDR1 SGHAT and CDR2 FQNNGV. The CDR3 is made up of 13 amino acids. V lost 3 bases and J 3 bases, leaving 8 bases between the germline ends. This CDR3 reads CASSFRQDYGYTF. CDR3 coding DNA: TGTGCCAGCAGCTTTCGACAGGACTATGGCTACACCTTC.

The V call is TRBV5-1, the J call TRBJ2-1, with 8 bases that match TRBD2. V lost 6 bases to trimming and J lost 6 bases; unmatched junction nucleotides: 11. The CDR3 is made up of 15 amino acids. CDR1 is SGHRS and CDR2 is YFSETQ in the germline V gene. The CDR3 region has the DNA TGCGCCAGCACCACCGAGTCAGCGGGAGTCAATGAGCAGTTCTTC. Its protein product is CASTTESAGVNEQFF. Complete variable domain (other parts from reference TRBV5-1 and TRBJ2-1): KAGVTQTPRYLIKTRGQQVTLSCSPISGHRSVSWYQQTPGQGLQFLFEYFSETQRNKGNFPGRFSGRQFSNSRSEMNVSTLELGDSALYLCASTTESAGVNEQFFGPGTRLTVL.

Worth noting for this clone: Other nucleotide sequences from this sample produce the same CDR3. The V gene is TRBV6-5, the J gene TRBJ1-1; D is ambiguous. Trimming left V 2 bases short and J 6 bases short, with 4 bases between. This CDR3 has 11 amino acids. Germline V gene lookup returns CDR1 MNHEY and CDR2 SVGAGI. CDR3 DNA sequence: TGTGCCAGCAGTTACGGGGCTGAAGCTTTCTTT. Translating gives CASSYGAEAFF.

This chain connects TRBV11-2 to TRBJ1-6, with a tentative D call TRBD1 (5 bases). The CDR3 spans 14 residues. V shed 9 bases and J shed 7 bases, with 16 bases lying between them. CDR1 SGHAT and CDR2 FQNNGV come from the germline V gene. The CDR3 loop is CASSPGRINSPLHF. The DNA of the CDR3 is TGTGCCAGTTCGCCGGGACGGATAAATTCACCCCTCCACTTT.

J is TRBJ2-1 and V is TRBV2; tentatively, D is TRBD1 or TRBD2 (5 bases each). The CDR3 contains 16 residues. Germline CDR1 reads SNHLY; CDR2 reads FYNNEI. V lost 3 bases and J 9 bases, leaving 21 bases between the germline ends. The CDR3, as DNA: TGTGCCAGCAGTGATCGCCTCGTGGGGGTAGGGGTTGAGCAGTTCTTC. Translation: CASSDRLVGVGVEQFF.

For the CDR3, the DNA is TGTGCCAGCAGCCCGAGGGGGGGGGCAGAGGAGACCCAGTACTTC. As protein: CASSPRGGAEETQYF. The chain combines TRBV13 with TRBJ2-5; tentatively, D is TRBD2 (7 bases). This CDR3 has 15 residues. Trimming took off 5 bases at V and 5 bases at J, with 18 bases between the two ends. In germline, CDR1 is PRHDT, CDR2 FYEKMQ (reference sequence).

This clone has only one observation. This chain uses TRBV6-1 with TRBJ2-1; 7 positions agree with TRBD2. The CDR3 spans 11 residues. V shed 5 bases and J 16 bases; nucleotides not matched to a gene: 8. The germline V gene encodes CDR1 MNHNS and CDR2 SASEGT. The CDR3 DNA reads as TGTGCCAGCAGTTTCGCGGGAGAAGGATTCTTC. The encoded protein is CASSFAGEGFF.

This chain uses TRBV29-1 with TRBJ2-5; 7 bases fit TRBD1. The CDR3 has 13 residues. Germline assignment: CDR1 SQVTM and CDR2 ANQGSEA. The J segment lost 2 bases and the V segment lost 4 bases, leaving 4 bases of the junction unmatched. This chain's CDR3 is CSVVGTEQETQYF. The DNA for the CDR3 is TGCAGCGTTGTTGGGACAGAACAAGAGACCCAGTACTTC.

This sequence joins TRBV19 and TRBJ2-7; a possible D gene is TRBD1 (6 bases). V lost 1 base, J lost 4 bases, and 14 bases lay in between. The CDR3 runs 15 residues. Germline V CDR1 and CDR2: LNHDA, SQIVND (reference sequence). CDR3 sequence reads: CASSIAQGMFYEQYF. For the CDR3, the DNA is TGTGCCAGTAGTATAGCCCAGGGGATGTTTTACGAGCAGTACTTC.

The gene calls are TRBV2 and TRBJ1-3; D remains unclear. Trimming took off 6 bases at V and 0 bases at J, with 15 bases between the two ends. There are 16 residues in the CDR3. Per the germline V gene, CDR1 is SNHLY and CDR2 is FYNNEI. This CDR3 is CASRWTETNSGNTIYF. CDR3 coding DNA: TGTGCCAGCAGATGGACGGAAACCAACTCTGGAAACACCATATATTTT.

CDR3 loop: CASSEAGGRNEQFF. CDR3 coding DNA: TGTGCCAGCAGTGAGGCGGGAGGACGAAATGAGCAGTTCTTC. The chain recombines TRBV6-1 with TRBJ2-1; 8 bases line up with TRBD2. This CDR3 spans 14 amino acids. Germline values: CDR1 MNHNS, CDR2 SASEGT. Unmatched junction bases numbered 5, after V lost 3 bases and J lost 7 bases.

The J gene is TRBJ2-7, the V gene TRBV27, with a possible D match to TRBD2 (5 bases). Trimming pared 6 bases from V and 5 bases from J, leaving 14 bases between. The CDR3 is 13 amino acids. Looked up from germline, CDR1 is MNHEY and CDR2 is SMNVEV (reference sequence). Here the CDR3 DNA reads TGTGCCAGCAGCGGATCGGCGGGCCACGAGCAGTACTTC. Translating gives CASSGSAGHEQYF.

V usage is TRBV4-1 and J usage is TRBJ2-2; no clear D gene. Germline V gene lookup returns CDR1 MGHRA and CDR2 YSYEKL. The CDR3 runs 14 residues. V dropped 4 bases and J dropped 8 bases, with 14 bases sitting between them. Written as DNA, the CDR3 is TGCGCCAGCAGCCCCCGTGGTGCCGGGGGGGAGCTGTTTTTT. Its protein is CASSPRGAGGELFF.